The TCR beta chain under discussion was sequenced for a study of T cell clusters in autoimmune cytopenias (dated by TCRdb to the late 2010s). As for the study more broadly: TRB sequencing reached a median depth of roughly 52,000 reads per sample and yielded a median of 2,350 distinct TRB clonotypes per sample. TRB and IGH repertoires from peripheral blood were sequenced in autoimmune cytopenia patients at active disease and during treatment follow-up, with healthy, CLL and autoimmune hepatitis controls included alongside. The study aimed to test whether autoimmune cytopenia patients carry a disease-specific immune repertoire signature usable as a blood-based biomarker. The investigation overall reported the following: Compared with active autoimmune hepatitis patients, healthy donors had almost three times as many exclusive TRB clusters, a finding consistent with an autoimmunity-wide signature. TRB repertoire shifts, with less even repertoires observed in secondary cytopenia and CLL, were mostly attributed to lymphoma bias rather than autoimmunity. In the comparison of secondary cytopenia with CLL, the cluster-lack signature was not observed, apparently because the dominant lymphoma-associated repertoire masked the signature. The T cell clusters were defined only in silico, and the functional role of the clusters was left to be validated experimentally. The GLIPH analysis suggested a lack of physiological T cell clusters in primary autoimmune cytopenia patients, since some 52 clusters were exclusive to healthy donors whereas 15 to 20 were exclusive to patients.

Taken from cysteine to phenylalanine, the CDR3 has 16 residues. The entry carries no DNA sequence. The CDR1 and CDR2 encoded by the germline V gene are MNHEY and SVGEGT. TRB rearrangements were amplified by multiplex PCR following a touch-down protocol, with the TRB-A and TRB-B primer pools mixed in one tube. Illumina adapters and sample indices were added to the amplicons through two consecutive PCR reactions using Phusion HS II polymerase. The amplicons were purified from gel with the NucleoSpin Gel and PCR Clean-up kit, after which the amplicons were quantified by Qubit and checked for quality on an Agilent 2100 Bioanalyzer. Sequencing of the libraries was done on an Illumina MiSeq with 600-cycle, single-indexed, paired-end runs. As for how the authors treated the data: TRB reads were aligned and assembled with MiXCR version 2.1.12 using the default MiXCR reference library. Each unique CDR3 nucleotide sequence defined a clone, and only productive sequences with at least two reads were analysed. To assess repertoire diversity, an R script computed alpha-parameterized diversity profiles (alpha 0 to 5), which included the Shannon (alpha 1) and Simpson (alpha 2) indices. The tcR package was used to compute combinatorial TRB VJ usage, which was then compared between cohorts by principal component analysis with ade4. Using GLIPH, TCRbeta CDR3s were clustered on pairs of cohorts matched for age and read depth, and a Wilcoxon test was used to compare cluster frequencies. The reads, reprocessed by TCRdb, yield one row per CDR3 protein sequence and no DNA. TCRdb, not the original authors, processed these V and J calls. In this sample's table one finds approximately 10,000 distinct CDR3 sequences. The ten largest clones represent about 9.2% of the sample.

In the case of this clonotype: Its target antigen remains unknown.

Per sample, 250 ng of peripheral blood genomic DNA, tens of thousands of genome equivalents, was used for TRB amplification. The TCR originated in a human donor with an autoimmune cytopenia or autoimmune hepatitis (not recorded which). Here the chain combines TRBV6-2 or TRBV6-3 and TRBJ2-5; the TCRdb call, TRBD2, lacks DNA for checking. Material for sequencing was peripheral blood. The CDR3 amino acid sequence is: CASSLTTSGSAETQYF.